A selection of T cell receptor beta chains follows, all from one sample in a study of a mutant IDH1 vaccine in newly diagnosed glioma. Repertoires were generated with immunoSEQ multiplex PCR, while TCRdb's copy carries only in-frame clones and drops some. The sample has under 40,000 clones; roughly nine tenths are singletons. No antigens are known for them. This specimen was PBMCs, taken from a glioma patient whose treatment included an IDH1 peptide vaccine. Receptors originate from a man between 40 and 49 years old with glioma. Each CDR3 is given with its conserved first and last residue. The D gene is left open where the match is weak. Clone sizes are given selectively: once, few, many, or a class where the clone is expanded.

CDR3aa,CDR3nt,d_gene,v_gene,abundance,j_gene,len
CASSPGGGLDTQYF,TGTGCCAGCAGCCCGGGGGGTGGTTTGGATACGCAGTATTTT,TRBD2,TRBV7-7,.,TRBJ2-3,14
CATSHRTSNYGYTF,TGTGCCACCAGCCACCGAACAAGCAACTATGGCTACACCTTC,.,TRBV15,.,TRBJ1-2,14
CASSLVEGLYNEQFF,TGTGCCAGCAGCTTGGTAGAGGGGCTCTACAATGAGCAGTTCTTC,.,TRBV5-6,.,TRBJ2-1,15
CASSQVLGQGALETQYF,TGCGCCAGCAGCCAAGTATTGGGACAGGGCGCTTTGGAGACCCAGTACTTC,TRBD1,TRBV4-1,.,TRBJ2-5,17
CASSHTGTDTQYF,TGTGCCAGCAGTCATACAGGGACAGATACGCAGTATTTT,.,TRBV9,.,TRBJ2-3,13
CASSLGSSYNEQFF,TGTGCCAGCAGCTTAGGTTCATCCTACAATGAGCAGTTCTTC,.,TRBV11-3,.,TRBJ2-1,14
CASSWGGQRETQYF,TGTGCCAGCAGCTGGGGGGGCCAGAGAGAGACCCAGTACTTC,.,TRBV7-2,few,TRBJ2-5,14
CASSYAGTSTDTQYF,TGTGCCAGCAGTTATGCGGGGACTAGCACAGATACGCAGTATTTT,.,TRBV27,.,TRBJ2-3,15
CSAGQGFEAFF,TGCAGCGCGGGACAGGGGTTTGAAGCTTTCTTT,TRBD1,TRBV29-1,.,TRBJ1-1,11
CAGKRGPTIYF,TGTGCCGGGAAAAGGGGGCCAACCATATATTTT,TRBD1,TRBV30,.,TRBJ1-3,11
CASSGRKMNTEAFF,TGTGCCAGCAGTGGACGGAAAATGAACACTGAAGCTTTCTTT,.,TRBV25-1,.,TRBJ1-1,14
CASSLPAEGNTIYF,TGTGCCAGCAGCTTACCGGCGGAAGGAAACACCATATATTTT,.,TRBV7-2,few,TRBJ1-3,14
CASSSSTSNEQFF,TGTGCCAGCAGCTCGTCAACTAGCAATGAGCAGTTCTTC,.,TRBV7-2,.,TRBJ2-1,13
CASSIPGQIFYEQYF,TGTGCCAGCAGTATCCCGGGACAGATTTTCTACGAGCAGTACTTC,TRBD1,TRBV28,.,TRBJ2-7,15
CASSQVWGSPGELFF,TGCGCCAGCAGCCAAGTATGGGGGAGCCCCGGGGAGCTGTTTTTT,.,TRBV4-3,.,TRBJ2-2,15
CASSSVESRGGDEQYF,TGTGCCAGCAGCTCGGTCGAGTCTCGGGGCGGGGACGAGCAGTACTTC,.,TRBV7-2,.,TRBJ2-7,16
CASRGTGSPYGYTF,TGTGCCAGCAGGGGAACAGGAAGCCCCTATGGCTACACCTTC,.,TRBV11-2,.,TRBJ1-2,14
CASSLVGSGSYEQYF,TGTGCCAGCAGCTTGGTAGGTAGCGGGAGTTACGAGCAGTACTTC,TRBD2,TRBV5-6,.,TRBJ2-7,15
CASSYRTDSNQPQHF,TGTGCCAGCAGCTACCGGACGGATAGCAATCAGCCCCAGCATTTT,.,TRBV7-2,.,TRBJ1-5,15
CASSAGIEQYF,TGTGCCAGCAGTGCTGGGATAGAGCAGTACTTC,.,TRBV2,.,TRBJ2-7,11
CASSLQGRFEAFF,TGTGCCAGCAGCCTTCAGGGCAGATTTGAAGCTTTCTTT,.,TRBV5-4,.,TRBJ1-1,13
CASSEWGTEAFF,TGTGCCAGCAGTGAATGGGGAACTGAAGCTTTCTTT,.,TRBV25-1,.,TRBJ1-1,12
CASSNPGRHSSGANVLTF,TGTGCCAGCAGCAATCCGGGACGGCATTCCTCTGGGGCCAACGTCCTGACTTTC,.,TRBV21-1,.,TRBJ2-6,18
CASSARGAYEQYF,TGTGCCAGTAGTGCGCGGGGGGCCTACGAGCAGTACTTC,TRBD2,TRBV19,once,TRBJ2-7,13
CASSVQGQGNSEQYF,TGTGCCAGCAGCGTACAAGGACAGGGTAACTCCGAGCAGTACTTC,TRBD1,TRBV9,.,TRBJ2-7,15
CASNRTGLNEKLFF,TGCGCCAGCAACCGGACAGGACTTAATGAAAAACTGTTTTTT,TRBD1,TRBV23-1,.,TRBJ1-4,14
CASSLRVAGGGGTGELFF,TGTGCCAGCAGCTTGAGGGTAGCGGGGGGCGGCGGCACCGGGGAGCTGTTTTTT,TRBD2,TRBV7-6,.,TRBJ2-2,18
CASSSSGGQQFF,TGTGCCAGCAGCTCATCAGGGGGGCAGCAGTTCTTC,.,TRBV7-2,.,TRBJ2-1,12
CASSWTGGGTDTQYF,TGCGCCAGCAGCTGGACAGGGGGCGGAACAGATACGCAGTATTTT,TRBD1,TRBV5-1,.,TRBJ2-3,15
CASSDSPNPSTDTQYF,TGTGCCAGCAGTGACTCCCCCAATCCTAGCACAGATACGCAGTATTTT,.,TRBV6-4,few,TRBJ2-3,16
CASSSRGDQPQHF,TGCGCCAGCAGCTCCAGGGGGGATCAGCCCCAGCATTTT,TRBD1,TRBV5-1,.,TRBJ1-5,13
CASRLAGVIDEQFF,TGTGCCAGCAGACTAGCGGGAGTAATAGATGAGCAGTTCTTC,TRBD2,TRBV7-9,.,TRBJ2-1,14
CASSPGFEQYF,TGTGCCAGCTCACCAGGGTTCGAGCAGTACTTC,.,TRBV18,.,TRBJ2-7,11
CRAADTSGNTIYF,TGCAGGGCAGCTGACACCTCTGGAAACACCATATATTTT,.,TRBV29-1,.,TRBJ1-3,13
CASSSQGSGYTF,TGTGCCAGCAGTTCGCAGGGAAGTGGCTACACCTTC,.,TRBV28,.,TRBJ1-2,12
CASSPTGDYGYTF,TGTGCCAGCTCACCGACAGGGGACTATGGCTACACCTTC,TRBD1,TRBV18,few,TRBJ1-2,13
CASRDRGVYGYTF,TGTGCCAGCAGGGACAGGGGCGTCTATGGCTACACCTTC,TRBD1,TRBV6-1,.,TRBJ1-2,13
CAISDIVGSYNEQFF,TGTGCCATCAGTGATATAGTTGGTTCCTACAATGAGCAGTTCTTC,.,TRBV10-3,.,TRBJ2-1,15
CASSQDEASGSNEQFF,TGTGCCAGCAGCCAAGATGAGGCTAGCGGGAGTAATGAGCAGTTCTTC,TRBD2,TRBV4-2,few,TRBJ2-1,16
CASSFDTAFSNLGNQPQHF,TGTGCCAGCAGCTTCGACACCGCGTTTAGCAATTTGGGCAATCAGCCCCAGCATTTT,.,TRBV5-8,.,TRBJ1-5,19
CASSPGARTGKLWANTEAFF,TGTGCCAGCTCACCAGGAGCAAGGACAGGGAAATTATGGGCCAACACTGAAGCTTTCTTT,TRBD1,TRBV18,.,TRBJ1-1,20
CAWDPGTGGKKLFF,TGTGCCTGGGACCCCGGGACAGGGGGCAAAAAACTGTTTTTT,TRBD1,TRBV30,.,TRBJ1-4,14
CASSQDYRTPSTDTQYF,TGCGCCAGCAGCCAAGATTATCGGACTCCTAGCACAGATACGCAGTATTTT,.,TRBV4-1,.,TRBJ2-3,17
CASNPNRGGELFF,TGTGCCAGCAATCCGAACAGGGGCGGGGAGCTGTTTTTT,TRBD1,TRBV28,.,TRBJ2-2,13
CAWSEGIQNTEAFF,TGTGCCTGGAGTGAAGGGATCCAGAACACTGAAGCTTTCTTT,.,TRBV30,.,TRBJ1-1,14
CASGDRGIETQYF,TGTGCCAGCGGGGACAGGGGTATAGAGACCCAGTACTTC,TRBD1,TRBV6-1,.,TRBJ2-5,13